This entry concerns a single TCR beta chain. This record comes from a study of technical replicates of blood from a handful of donors. TCRdb's table, derived via immunoSEQ multiplex PCR, lists solely in-frame clones and lacks some. The sample consists of about 83,000 clones, about 94% of them appearing once. CDR3 length: 16 residues. The chain combines TRBV21-1 with TRBJ2-7; no DNA check was done on the table's D call, TRBD1. TRBV21-1 is given as a pseudogene. This receptor was obtained from a human donor in good health. Source material: T cells isolated from PBMCs. In nucleotides, the CDR3 is TGTGCCAGCAGCAAGTCCTTTCGGCAGGTACCCTACGAGCAGTACTTC. Its translation: CASSKSFRQVPYEQYF.